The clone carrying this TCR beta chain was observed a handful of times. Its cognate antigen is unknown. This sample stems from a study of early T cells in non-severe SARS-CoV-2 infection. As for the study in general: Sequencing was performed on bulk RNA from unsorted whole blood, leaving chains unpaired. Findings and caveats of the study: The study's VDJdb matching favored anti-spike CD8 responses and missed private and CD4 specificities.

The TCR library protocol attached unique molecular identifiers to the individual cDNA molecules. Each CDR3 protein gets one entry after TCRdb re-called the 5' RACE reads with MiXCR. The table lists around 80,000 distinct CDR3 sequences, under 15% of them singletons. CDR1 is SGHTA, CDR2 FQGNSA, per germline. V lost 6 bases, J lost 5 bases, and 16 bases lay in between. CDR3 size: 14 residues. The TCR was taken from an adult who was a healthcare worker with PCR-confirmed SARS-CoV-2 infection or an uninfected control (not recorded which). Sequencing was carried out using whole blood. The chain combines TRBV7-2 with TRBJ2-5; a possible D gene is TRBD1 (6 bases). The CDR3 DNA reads TGTGCCAGCAGTCTCACAGGGATTGGCGAGACCCAGTACTTC. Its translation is CASSLTGIGETQYF.